The T cell receptor beta chain under discussion was sequenced for a study of blood T cell repertoires in COVID-19. Across the whole study: Sites in the United States, Italy and Spain provided acute and convalescent COVID-19 samples. PBMCs, B-cell-depleted T cells, or T cells were the source of the cDNA or gDNA that made up the material.

Original processing notes: Reference gene primer amplification yielded estimated nucleated cell counts. The method was immunoSEQ multiplex PCR; TCRdb's version includes in-frame clones alone and lacks a portion of them. For V, J and clone size, that table is used; D and trimming come from the DNA. The table shows about 250,000 clones, with approximately 86% occurring only once. The material sequenced was peripheral blood. This TCR was sampled from a woman older than 75 with active or convalescent COVID-19.

CDR3 in amino acids: CASSPGGAPNYGYTF. CDR3 bases: TGTGCCAGCTCACCCGGAGGGGCGCCTAACTATGGCTACACCTTC. The chain has TRBV18 and TRBJ1-2, with D perhaps TRBD1 (5 bases). Germline lookup yields CDR1 KGHSH and CDR2 LQKENI. Trimming removed 3 bases from V and 0 bases from J, with 11 bases in between. The CDR3 is 15 residues long.